This T cell receptor (beta chain) came from a study of control samples from healthy donors and cancer patients. V lost 0 bases to trimming and J lost 7 bases; unmatched junction nucleotides: 10. The germline CDR1 and CDR2 sequences are MNHEY and SVGEGT. The CDR3 runs to 17 residues. TCRdb's table, derived via immunoSEQ multiplex PCR, lists solely in-frame clones and lacks some. The sample carries tens of thousands of clones, 91% recorded once. The sequence derives from a man aged 25-45 years in good health. Sample: blood. The chain is built from TRBV6-2 or TRBV6-3 and TRBJ2-1, with 9 bases that match TRBD2. The CDR3: CASSYSPASGGKNEQFF. CDR3 DNA sequence: TGTGCCAGCAGTTACTCGCCGGCGAGCGGGGGGAAGAATGAGCAGTTCTTC.